This is a list of T cell receptor beta chains from one sample in a study of CD8+ T cells in alopecia areata. Generated by immunoSEQ multiplex PCR, the TCRdb table keeps only in-frame clones and is missing some. The data contain 100,000 to 130,000 clones, 45% to 60% of them seen just once; the ten biggest clones take up more than 20%. Sample: NKG2D-low CD8+ T cells sorted from blood. The receptors shown here come from a human donor with alopecia areata. Each CDR3 is given with its conserved first and last residue. Each record gives: V gene, D gene, J gene, clone size, CDR3 DNA, CDR3 protein. The D gene is left open where the match is weak. Clone size, where shown, is once, few, many, or a class for clones that have expanded.

v_call: TRBV15
d_call: -
j_call: TRBJ2-5
clone_size: -
cdr3_nt: TGTGCCACCTCGGGGTTAGGGACCCAGTACTTC
cdr3_aa: CATSGLGTQYF

v_call: TRBV28
d_call: TRBD2
j_call: TRBJ2-5
clone_size: -
cdr3_nt: TGTGCCAGCAGCCCTGGGGGGACTAGCGGGGGGTATCACCAAGAGACCCAGTACTTC
cdr3_aa: CASSPGGTSGGYHQETQYF

v_call: TRBV6-1
d_call: TRBD1
j_call: TRBJ2-4
clone_size: -
cdr3_nt: TGTGCCAGCAGTGAGGGGACAGGGGGGGAGTACTTC
cdr3_aa: CASSEGTGGEYF

v_call: TRBV7-9
d_call: -
j_call: TRBJ2-7
clone_size: few
cdr3_nt: TGTGCCAGCAGCTTAGCTGCCCTGACGCTTTCCTACGAGCAGTACTTC
cdr3_aa: CASSLAALTLSYEQYF

v_call: TRBV27
d_call: -
j_call: TRBJ2-5
clone_size: -
cdr3_nt: TGTGCCAGCAGTTGGGGCTCCGACTGGGGGGAGACCCAGTACTTC
cdr3_aa: CASSWGSDWGETQYF

v_call: TRBV7-9
d_call: -
j_call: TRBJ1-1
clone_size: -
cdr3_nt: TGTGCCAGCAGGACCACAACCACTGAAGCTTTCTTT
cdr3_aa: CASRTTTTEAFF

v_call: TRBV29-1
d_call: -
j_call: TRBJ2-1
clone_size: -
cdr3_nt: TGCAGCGTTGAAGGCCCAGGTACATCCTACAATGAGCAGTTCTTC
cdr3_aa: CSVEGPGTSYNEQFF

v_call: TRBV9
d_call: -
j_call: TRBJ1-2
clone_size: few
cdr3_nt: TGTGCCAGCAGCGTTGGGAGATACTCCTATGGCTACACCTTC
cdr3_aa: CASSVGRYSYGYTF

v_call: TRBV9
d_call: -
j_call: TRBJ1-1
clone_size: few
cdr3_nt: TGTGCCAGCACCTGGGATGACGGGGGGACTGAAGCTTTCTTT
cdr3_aa: CASTWDDGGTEAFF

v_call: TRBV29-1
d_call: -
j_call: TRBJ2-5
clone_size: few
cdr3_nt: TGCAGCGTTGAACCGACGCTTCCCAGGGAGACCCAGTACTTC
cdr3_aa: CSVEPTLPRETQYF

v_call: TRBV7-9
d_call: -
j_call: TRBJ2-1
clone_size: few
cdr3_nt: TGTGCCAGCAGCTTAGCGGTGGATTTCTCCTACAATGAGCAGTTCTTC
cdr3_aa: CASSLAVDFSYNEQFF

v_call: TRBV5-5
d_call: -
j_call: TRBJ2-1
clone_size: few
cdr3_nt: TGTGCCAGCAGCTTGGACCCCGGGGATGAGCAGTTCTTC
cdr3_aa: CASSLDPGDEQFF

v_call: TRBV6-5
d_call: -
j_call: TRBJ2-7
clone_size: -
cdr3_nt: TGTGCCAGCAGTGGACAGCCTGACGAGCAGTACTTC
cdr3_aa: CASSGQPDEQYF

v_call: TRBV2
d_call: TRBD2
j_call: TRBJ2-3
clone_size: -
cdr3_nt: TGTGCCAGCAGTGGCGGGAGGGCGGATACGCAGTATTTT
cdr3_aa: CASSGGRADTQYF

v_call: TRBV5-1
d_call: -
j_call: TRBJ2-4
clone_size: -
cdr3_nt: TGCGCCAGCAGCTTGGCAGAGGAGGCCAAAAACATTCAGTACTTC
cdr3_aa: CASSLAEEAKNIQYF

v_call: TRBV5-1
d_call: -
j_call: TRBJ2-7
clone_size: -
cdr3_nt: TGCGCCAGCAGCTTGTCATTAGGGGTTCGCGAGCAGTACTTC
cdr3_aa: CASSLSLGVREQYF

v_call: TRBV30
d_call: -
j_call: TRBJ2-1
clone_size: few
cdr3_nt: TGTGCCTGGAGTGGGGTGGCTCTTGGGCAGTTCTTC
cdr3_aa: CAWSGVALGQFF

v_call: TRBV28
d_call: -
j_call: TRBJ2-7
clone_size: few
cdr3_nt: TGTGCCAGCAGTTTGGGTCCCGACTACGAGCAGTACTTC
cdr3_aa: CASSLGPDYEQYF

v_call: TRBV19
d_call: -
j_call: TRBJ2-7
clone_size: -
cdr3_nt: TGTGCCAGTAGTGCCTTCGGGATCAACTACGAGCAGTACTTC
cdr3_aa: CASSAFGINYEQYF

v_call: TRBV12-5
d_call: TRBD1
j_call: TRBJ1-1
clone_size: -
cdr3_nt: TGTGCTAGTGGCCCTCCCAAGGGGGCGATTACTGAAGCTTTCTTT
cdr3_aa: CASGPPKGAITEAFF

v_call: TRBV9
d_call: -
j_call: TRBJ1-1
clone_size: -
cdr3_nt: TGTGCCAGCAGCGTAGTAGAGGTGAACACTGAAGCTTTCTTT
cdr3_aa: CASSVVEVNTEAFF

v_call: TRBV5-1
d_call: TRBD1
j_call: TRBJ2-7
clone_size: -
cdr3_nt: TGCGCCAGCAGCTTGGGGGACAGGGGAACCTACGAGCAGTACTTC
cdr3_aa: CASSLGDRGTYEQYF

v_call: TRBV27
d_call: -
j_call: TRBJ2-3
clone_size: -
cdr3_nt: TGTGCCAGCAGTTTTTTGCCAAGCAGCACAGATACGCAGTATTTT
cdr3_aa: CASSFLPSSTDTQYF